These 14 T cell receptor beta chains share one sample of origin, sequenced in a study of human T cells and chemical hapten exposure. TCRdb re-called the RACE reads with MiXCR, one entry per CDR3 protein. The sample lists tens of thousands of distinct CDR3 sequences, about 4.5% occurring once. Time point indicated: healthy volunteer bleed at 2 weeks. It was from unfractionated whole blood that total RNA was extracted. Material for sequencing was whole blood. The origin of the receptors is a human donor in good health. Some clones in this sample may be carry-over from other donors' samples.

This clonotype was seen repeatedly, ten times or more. The CDR3 loop reads CASSFAGTGSYEQYF. In nucleotides, the CDR3 is TGTGCCAGCAGTTTTGCAGGGACGGGCTCCTACGAGCAGTACTTC. The chain links TRBV28 to TRBJ2-7, with D perhaps given as TRBD1 or TRBD2 (5 bases each). Germline CDR1 reads MDHEN; CDR2 reads SYDVKM. Trimming left V 3 bases short and J 0 bases short, with 12 bases between. The CDR3 is 15 amino acids.

The CDR3 nucleotides read TGTGCCAGCAGCTTGGGCAATCAGCCCCAGCATTTT. It translates to CASSLGNQPQHF. This chain links TRBV5-6 with TRBJ1-5; D unclear. The CDR3 length is 12 residues. V dropped 0 bases and J dropped 2 bases, with 0 bases sitting between them. Germline V lookup: CDR1 SGHDT, CDR2 YYEEEE.

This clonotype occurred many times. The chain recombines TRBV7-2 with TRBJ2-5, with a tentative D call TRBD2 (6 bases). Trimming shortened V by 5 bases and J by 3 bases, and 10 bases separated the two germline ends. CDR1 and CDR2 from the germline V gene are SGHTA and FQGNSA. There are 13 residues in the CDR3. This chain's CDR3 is CASSPGAEETQYF. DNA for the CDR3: TGTGCCAGCAGCCCGGGAGCCGAAGAGACCCAGTACTTC.

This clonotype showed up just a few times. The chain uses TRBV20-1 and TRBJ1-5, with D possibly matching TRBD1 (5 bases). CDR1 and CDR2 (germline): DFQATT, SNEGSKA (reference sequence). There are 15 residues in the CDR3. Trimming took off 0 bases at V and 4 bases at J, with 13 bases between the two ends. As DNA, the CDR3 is TGCAGTGCTAGAGATCTGCAGGGCAATAATCAGCCCCAGCATTTT. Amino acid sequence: CSARDLQGNNQPQHF.

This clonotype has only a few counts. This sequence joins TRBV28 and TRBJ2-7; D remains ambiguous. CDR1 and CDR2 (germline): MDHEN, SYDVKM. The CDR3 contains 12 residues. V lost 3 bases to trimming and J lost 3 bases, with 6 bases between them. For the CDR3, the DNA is TGTGCCAGCAGTTTGGTAGGCTACGAGCAGTACTTC. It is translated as CASSLVGYEQYF.

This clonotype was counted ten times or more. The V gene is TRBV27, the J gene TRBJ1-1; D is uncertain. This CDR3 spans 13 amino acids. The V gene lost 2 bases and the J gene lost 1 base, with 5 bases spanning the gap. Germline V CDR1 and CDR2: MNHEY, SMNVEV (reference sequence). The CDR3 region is CASSLTPNTEAFF. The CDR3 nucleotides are TGTGCCAGCAGTTTAACACCGAACACTGAAGCTTTCTTT.

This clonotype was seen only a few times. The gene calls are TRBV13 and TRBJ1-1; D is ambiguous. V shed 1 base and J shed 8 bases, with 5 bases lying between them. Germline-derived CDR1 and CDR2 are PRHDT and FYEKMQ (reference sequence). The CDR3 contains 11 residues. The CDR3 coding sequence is TGTGCCAGCAGCTTAGAGAGAGAAGCTTTCTTT. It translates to CASSLEREAFF.

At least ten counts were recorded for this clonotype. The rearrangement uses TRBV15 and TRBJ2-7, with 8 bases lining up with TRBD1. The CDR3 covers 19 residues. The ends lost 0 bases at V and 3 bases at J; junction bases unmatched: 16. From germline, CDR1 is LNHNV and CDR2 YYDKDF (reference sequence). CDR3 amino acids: CATSRDPLFPGQASYEQYF. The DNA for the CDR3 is TGTGCCACCAGCAGAGATCCTTTATTTCCGGGACAGGCGAGCTACGAGCAGTACTTC.

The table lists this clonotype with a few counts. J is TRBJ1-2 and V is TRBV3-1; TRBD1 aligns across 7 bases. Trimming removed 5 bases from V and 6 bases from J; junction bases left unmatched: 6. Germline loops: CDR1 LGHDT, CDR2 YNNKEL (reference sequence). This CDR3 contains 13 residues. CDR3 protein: CASSSQGKDGYTF. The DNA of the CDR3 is TGTGCCAGCAGCTCACAGGGGAAGGATGGCTACACCTTC.

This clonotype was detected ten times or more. CDR3 sequence reads: CASSPRTENTEAFF. CDR3 coding DNA: TGTGCCAGCAGCCCCAGGACCGAGAACACTGAAGCTTTCTTT. The chain has TRBV6-1 and TRBJ1-1, with D unresolved. V was trimmed by 6 bases and J by 1 base, leaving 12 bases between them. The germline CDR1 and CDR2 sequences are MNHNS and SASEGT. There are 14 residues in the CDR3.

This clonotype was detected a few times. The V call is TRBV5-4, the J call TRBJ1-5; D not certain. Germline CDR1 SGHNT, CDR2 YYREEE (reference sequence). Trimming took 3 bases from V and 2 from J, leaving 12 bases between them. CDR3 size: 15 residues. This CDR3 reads CASSSGGSGNQPQHF. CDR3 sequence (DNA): TGTGCCAGCAGCTCAGGCGGGAGCGGCAATCAGCCCCAGCATTTT.

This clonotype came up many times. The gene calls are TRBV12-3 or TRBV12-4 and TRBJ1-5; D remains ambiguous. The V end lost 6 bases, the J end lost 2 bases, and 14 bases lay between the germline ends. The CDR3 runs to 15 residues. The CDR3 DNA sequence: TGTGCCAGCAGCCGACCGGACGTTCGCAATCAGCCCCAGCATTTT. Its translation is CASSRPDVRNQPQHF.

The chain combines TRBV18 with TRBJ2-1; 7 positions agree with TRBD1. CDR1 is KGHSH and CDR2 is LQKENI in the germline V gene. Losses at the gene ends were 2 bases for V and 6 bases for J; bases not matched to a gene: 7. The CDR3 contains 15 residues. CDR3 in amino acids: CASSPETGLRNEQFF. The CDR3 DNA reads TGTGCCAGCTCACCAGAGACAGGGCTTCGCAATGAGCAGTTCTTC. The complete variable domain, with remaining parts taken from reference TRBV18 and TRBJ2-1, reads NAGVMQNPRHLVRRRGQEARLRCSPMKGHSHVYWYRQLPEEGLKFMVYLQKENIIDESGMPKERFSAEFPKEGPSILRIQQVVRGDSAAYFCASSPETGLRNEQFFGPGTRLTVL.

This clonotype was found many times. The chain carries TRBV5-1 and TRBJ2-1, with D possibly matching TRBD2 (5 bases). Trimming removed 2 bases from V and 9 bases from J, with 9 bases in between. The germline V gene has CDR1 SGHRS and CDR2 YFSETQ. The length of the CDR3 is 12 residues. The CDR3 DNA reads TGCGCCAGCAGCTTCGGAGGCGGTGAGCAGTTCTTC. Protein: CASSFGGGEQFF.